Detailed here is one T cell receptor (beta chain). From germline, CDR1 is KGHDR and CDR2 SFDVKD. Trimming at V came to 3 bases and at J to 10 bases, leaving 5 bases not matched to a gene. The CDR3 is 13 amino acids. Clones were read by immunoSEQ multiplex PCR, and TCRdb kept only the in-frame ones, dropping some. This table holds 250,000 to 300,000 clones, 85% to 90% found once. The entry originates in a study of blood T cell repertoires in COVID-19. Across the study: The samples span acute and convalescent COVID-19 from the United States, Italy and Spain. Sources were T cells, B-cell-depleted T cells, or PBMCs; the material itself was cDNA or gDNA.

The source material was peripheral blood. The chain couples TRBV24-1 to TRBJ2-1; 7 bases fit TRBD2. This TCR was sampled from a man aged 18 to 35 with active or convalescent COVID-19. CDR3 DNA sequence: TGTGCCACCAGTGATACACTAGCGTACGAGCAGTTCTTC. Its translation: CATSDTLAYEQFF.